This T cell receptor (beta chain) was identified during a study of blood T cell repertoires in COVID-19. About the research overall: Collection of acute and convalescent COVID-19 samples took place in the United States, Italy and Spain.

Measured with immunoSEQ multiplex PCR; TCRdb has only the in-frame clones, and not every one. The table has 120,000 to 150,000 clones, more than 75% seen once. The sample consisted of peripheral blood. The source of this sequence is a human donor in a cohort sampled during active COVID-19.

In DNA form, the CDR3 reads TGTGCCAGCAGTACCGGGACTAGCGGGGTCAAGCAGTTCTTC. Translation: CASSTGTSGVKQFF. The chain is built from TRBV6-5 and TRBJ2-1; 13 nucleotides align to TRBD2. Germline V gives CDR1 MNHEY, CDR2 SVGAGI. The CDR3 has 14 residues. The V segment lost 5 bases and the J segment 11 bases; nucleotides outside the gene matches: 6.